The present T cell receptor beta chain was sequenced within a study of neoadjuvant anti-PD-1 for oral cavity cancer. TCRdb keeps only in-frame clones here, not all; method: immunoSEQ multiplex PCR. The sample includes 15,000 or so clones, over 50% of them seen just once. Per germline, CDR1 SGHVS and CDR2 FQNEAQ. The CDR3 totals 16 residues. Trimming at V came to 5 bases and at J to 7 bases, leaving 9 bases not matched to a gene. The sequences come from PBMCs, collected before nivolumab (anti-PD-1) treatment. The chain combines TRBV7-8 with TRBJ2-5; TRBD2 matches 14 bases. The TCR comes from a person aged 35-79 years with oral cavity squamous cell carcinoma. Written as DNA, the CDR3 is TGTGCCAGCAGCGTTACGACTAGCGGGGGGGCGGGGACCCAGTACTTC. Protein product: CASSVTTSGGAGTQYF.